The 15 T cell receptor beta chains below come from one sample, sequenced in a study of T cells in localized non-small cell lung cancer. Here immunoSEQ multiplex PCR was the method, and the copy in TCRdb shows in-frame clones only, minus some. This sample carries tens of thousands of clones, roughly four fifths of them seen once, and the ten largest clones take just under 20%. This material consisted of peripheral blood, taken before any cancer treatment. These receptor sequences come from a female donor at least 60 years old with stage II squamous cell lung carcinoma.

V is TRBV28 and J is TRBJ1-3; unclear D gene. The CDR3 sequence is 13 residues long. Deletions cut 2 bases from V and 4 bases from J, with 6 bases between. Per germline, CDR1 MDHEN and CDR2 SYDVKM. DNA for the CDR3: TGTGCCAGCAGTTTAGGTCGGGGAAACACCATATATTTT. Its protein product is CASSLGRGNTIYF.

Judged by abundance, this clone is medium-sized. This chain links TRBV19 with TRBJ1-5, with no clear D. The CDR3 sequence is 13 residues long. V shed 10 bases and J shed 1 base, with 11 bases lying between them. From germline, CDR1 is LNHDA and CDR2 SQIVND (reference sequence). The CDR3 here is CATGGLSNQPQHF. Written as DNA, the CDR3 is TGTGCCACAGGTGGGCTGAGCAATCAGCCCCAGCATTTT.

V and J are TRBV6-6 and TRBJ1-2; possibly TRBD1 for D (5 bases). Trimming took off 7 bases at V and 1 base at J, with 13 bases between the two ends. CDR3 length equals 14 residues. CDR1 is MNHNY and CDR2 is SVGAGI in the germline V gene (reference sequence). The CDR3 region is CASKGEAINYGYTF. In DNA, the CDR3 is TGTGCCAGCAAAGGGGAAGCGATTAACTATGGCTACACCTTC.

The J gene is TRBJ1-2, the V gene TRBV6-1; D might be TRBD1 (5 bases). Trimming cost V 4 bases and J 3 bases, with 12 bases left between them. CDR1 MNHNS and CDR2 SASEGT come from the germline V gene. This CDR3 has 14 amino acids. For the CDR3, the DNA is TGTGCCAGCAGTGGATTTAAAGGGGACTATGGCTACACCTTC. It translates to CASSGFKGDYGYTF.

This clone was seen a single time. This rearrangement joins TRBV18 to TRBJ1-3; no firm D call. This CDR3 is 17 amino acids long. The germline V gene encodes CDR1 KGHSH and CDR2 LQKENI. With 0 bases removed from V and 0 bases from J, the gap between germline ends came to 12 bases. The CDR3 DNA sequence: TGTGCCAGCTCACCACCAAGTTCAGACCGCTCTGGAAACACCATATATTTT. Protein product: CASSPPSSDRSGNTIYF.

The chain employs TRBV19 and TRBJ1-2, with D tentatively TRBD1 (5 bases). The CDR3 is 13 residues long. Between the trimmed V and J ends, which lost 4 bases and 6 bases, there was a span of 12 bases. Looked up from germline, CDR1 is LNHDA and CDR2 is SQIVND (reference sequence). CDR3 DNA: TGTGCCAGTAGTACGACAGTACTAGATGGCTACACCTTC. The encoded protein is CASSTTVLDGYTF.

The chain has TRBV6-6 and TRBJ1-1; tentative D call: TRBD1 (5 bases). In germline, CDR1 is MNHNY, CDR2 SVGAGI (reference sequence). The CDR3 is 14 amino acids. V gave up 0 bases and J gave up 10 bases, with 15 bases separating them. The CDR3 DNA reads TGTGCCAGCAGTTACTCGAGCAGGGCGGATGGAGCTTTCTTT. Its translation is CASSYSSRADGAFF.

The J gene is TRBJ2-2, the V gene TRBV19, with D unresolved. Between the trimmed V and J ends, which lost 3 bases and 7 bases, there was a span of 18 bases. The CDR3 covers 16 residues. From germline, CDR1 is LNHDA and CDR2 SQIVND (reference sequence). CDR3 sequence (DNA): TGTGCCAGTAGTATTGCCTCCGGGCCAACAAACGGGGAGCTGTTTTTT. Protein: CASSIASGPTNGELFF.

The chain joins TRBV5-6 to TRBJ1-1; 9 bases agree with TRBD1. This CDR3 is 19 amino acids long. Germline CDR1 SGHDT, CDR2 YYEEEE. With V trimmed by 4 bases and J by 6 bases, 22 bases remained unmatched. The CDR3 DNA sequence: TGTGCCAGCAGCCCGTTCTCCCCTCAGCCGGGACAGGGTTTCGCTGAAGCTTTCTTT. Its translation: CASSPFSPQPGQGFAEAFF.

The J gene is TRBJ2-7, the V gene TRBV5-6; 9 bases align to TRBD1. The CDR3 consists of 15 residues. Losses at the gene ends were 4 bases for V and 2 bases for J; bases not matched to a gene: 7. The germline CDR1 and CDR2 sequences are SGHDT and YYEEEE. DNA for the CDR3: TGTGCCAGCAGCCCGGGACAGGGAGAGCCCTACGAGCAGTACTTC. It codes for CASSPGQGEPYEQYF.

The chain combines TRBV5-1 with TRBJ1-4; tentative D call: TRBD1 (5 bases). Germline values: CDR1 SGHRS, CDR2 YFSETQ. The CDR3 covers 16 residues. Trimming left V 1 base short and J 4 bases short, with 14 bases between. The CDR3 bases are TGCGCCAGCAGCTTGTGGAGGGGAGGGAGTAATGAAAAACTGTTTTTT. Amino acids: CASSLWRGGSNEKLFF.

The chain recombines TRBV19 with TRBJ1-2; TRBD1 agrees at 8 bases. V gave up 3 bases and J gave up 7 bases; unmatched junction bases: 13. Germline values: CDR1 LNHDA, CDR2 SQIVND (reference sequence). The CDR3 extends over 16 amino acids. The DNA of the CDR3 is TGTGCCAGTAGTATTCAAGGACAGGGCCGAGAAGGTGGCTACACCTTC. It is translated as CASSIQGQGREGGYTF. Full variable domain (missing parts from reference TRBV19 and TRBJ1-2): DGGITQSPKYLFRKEGQNVTLSCEQNLNHDAMYWYRQDPGQGLRLIYYSQIVNDFQKGDIAEGYSVSREKKESFPLTVTSAQKNPTAFYLCASSIQGQGREGGYTFGSGTRLTVV.

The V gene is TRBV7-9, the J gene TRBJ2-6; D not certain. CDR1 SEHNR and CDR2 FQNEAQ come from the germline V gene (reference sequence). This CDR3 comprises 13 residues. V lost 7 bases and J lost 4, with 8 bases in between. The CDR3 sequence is CASILTGANVLTF. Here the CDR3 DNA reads TGTGCCAGCATTCTGACGGGGGCCAACGTCCTGACTTTC.

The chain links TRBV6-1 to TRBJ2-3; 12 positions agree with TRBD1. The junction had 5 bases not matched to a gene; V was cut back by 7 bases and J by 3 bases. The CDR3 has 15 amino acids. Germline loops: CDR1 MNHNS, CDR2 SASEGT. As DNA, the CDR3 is TGTGCCAGCAAAGGGGACAGGGGGCGGACAGATACGCAGTATTTT. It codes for CASKGDRGRTDTQYF.

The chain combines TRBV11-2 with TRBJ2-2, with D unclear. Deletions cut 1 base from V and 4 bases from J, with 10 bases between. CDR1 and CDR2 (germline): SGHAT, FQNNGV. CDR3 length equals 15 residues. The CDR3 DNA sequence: TGTGCCAGCAGCTTAGGTCTGGGTCCCACCGGGGAGCTGTTTTTT. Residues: CASSLGLGPTGELFF.